Each of the 28 T cell receptor beta chains below was sequenced from the same sample in a study of human T cells and chemical hapten exposure. Time point given: patch test 2, 6 weeks after DPC sensitization. Described treatment: therapeutic diphenylcyclopropenone sensitization with weekly scalp DPC. TCRdb itself ran the RACE reads through MiXCR, one entry per CDR3 protein. The sample yields about 400,000 distinct CDR3 sequences, about 6% seen once. Source: whole blood, taken in connection with sensitization to the hapten diphenylcyclopropenone (DPC). These receptors were collected from a woman aged 18-29 years with alopecia areata. Some clones in this sample may be carry-over from other donors' samples.

There are a few counts of this clonotype. The chain carries TRBV11-2 and TRBJ2-3; TRBD2 agrees at 11 bases. The CDR3 has 18 residues. V trimming: 1 base; J trimming: 3 bases; junction bases outside the gene matches: 9. Germline V gene sequence: CDR1 SGHAT, CDR2 FQNNGV. CDR3 bases: TGTGCCAGCAGCTTAGTAAGGTCTAGCGGGGGGTCAACAGATACGCAGTATTTT. This encodes CASSLVRSSGGSTDTQYF.

The chain combines TRBV6-6 with TRBJ2-1, with 7 bases aligning to TRBD2. The CDR3 totals 15 residues. CDR1 and CDR2 (germline): MNHNY, SVGAGI (reference sequence). The V segment lost 5 bases and the J segment 6 bases; nucleotides outside the gene matches: 10. Written as DNA, the CDR3 is TGTGCCAGCAGTCCCGCCGGATCGGGAGGCAATGAGCAGTTCTTC. Its protein product is CASSPAGSGGNEQFF.

By sample share, this clonotype is medium-sized. The rearrangement links TRBV4-3 to TRBJ1-2; perhaps TRBD1 as D (6 bases). This CDR3 has 15 amino acids. CDR1 and CDR2 from the germline V gene are LGHNA and YSLEER. V lost 0 bases, J lost 2 bases, and 10 bases lay in between. The CDR3 reads CASSQELQGNYGYTF. The CDR3 bases are TGCGCCAGCAGCCAAGAGCTCCAGGGGAACTATGGCTACACCTTC.

The table lists this clonotype with a few counts. The chain joins TRBV7-2 to TRBJ2-3; D is unclear. V lost 4 bases to trimming and J lost 0 bases, with 8 bases between them. Germline CDR1 reads SGHTA; CDR2 reads FQGNSA. This CDR3 region has 14 residues. CDR3 nucleotides: TGTGCCAGCAGCTCGACGCGAAGCACAGATACGCAGTATTTT. It translates to CASSSTRSTDTQYF.

The chain recombines TRBV29-1 with TRBJ2-2; D unclear. The germline V gene has CDR1 SQVTM and CDR2 ANQGSEA. The CDR3 spans 13 residues. Written as DNA, the CDR3 is TGCAGTTCGCAACCAAGGGACACCGGGGAGCTGTTTTTT. Protein: CSSQPRDTGELFF.

This clonotype was observed at least ten times. The rearrangement joins TRBV28 to TRBJ2-3, with 12 bases fitting TRBD2. Germline V lookup: CDR1 MDHEN, CDR2 SYDVKM. V shed 5 bases and J 1 base; nucleotides not matched to a gene: 4. This CDR3 has 16 amino acids. The CDR3 reads CASSLRTSGGTDTQYF. The CDR3 DNA reads as TGTGCCAGCAGTCTTCGGACTAGCGGGGGCACAGATACGCAGTATTTT.

This chain connects TRBV7-2 to TRBJ1-1; TRBD1 might be the D (5 bases). CDR1 SGHTA and CDR2 FQGNSA come from the germline V gene. The CDR3 extends over 14 amino acids. Trimming shortened V by 5 bases and J by 3 bases, and 13 bases separated the two germline ends. Here the CDR3 DNA reads TGTGCCAGCAGCCCTCAGGGAGCCGACACTGAAGCTTTCTTT. It yields the protein CASSPQGADTEAFF.

The rearrangement joins TRBV3-1 to TRBJ1-1, with 7 bases identical to TRBD1. The CDR3 consists of 14 residues. Germline V CDR1 and CDR2: LGHDT, YNNKEL (reference sequence). V trimming: 3 bases; J trimming: 5 bases; junction bases outside the gene matches: 6. The CDR3 DNA reads as TGTGCCAGCAGCCAGGCCGACAGGGCAACTGAAGCTTTCTTT. Its protein product is CASSQADRATEAFF.

This clonotype came up many times. V usage is TRBV27 and J usage is TRBJ2-5; tentative D call: TRBD1 (7 bases). V shed 3 bases and J shed 4 bases, with 15 bases lying between them. This CDR3 spans 15 amino acids. The germline gives CDR1 MNHEY, CDR2 SMNVEV (reference sequence). The CDR3: CASSFSRGEVETQYF. The CDR3 bases are TGTGCCAGCAGTTTCTCCAGGGGGGAAGTAGAGACCCAGTACTTC.

The table lists this clonotype with many counts. The chain uses TRBV7-3 and TRBJ2-5, with 14 bases identical to TRBD2. The CDR3 extends over 16 amino acids. Germline assignment: CDR1 SGHTA and CDR2 FQGTGA. V dropped 5 bases and J dropped 2; count of bases not matched to a gene: 4. The chain's CDR3 is CASSDGLAGGQETQYF. The CDR3 DNA reads as TGTGCCAGCAGCGACGGACTAGCGGGGGGTCAAGAGACCCAGTACTTC.

This clonotype appeared many times. J is TRBJ1-2 and V is TRBV6-5; 7 bases fit TRBD1. V shed 5 bases, J shed 4 bases, and the junction held 7 bases outside the gene matches. The CDR3 contains 14 residues. Germline CDR1 is MNHEY and CDR2 is SVGAGI. The CDR3 spells CASSLHGQVYGYTF. For the CDR3, the DNA is TGTGCCAGCAGTCTCCATGGACAGGTCTATGGCTACACCTTC.

The J gene is TRBJ2-2, the V gene TRBV6-1; 9 nucleotides agree with TRBD1. The CDR3 contains 15 residues. CDR1 is MNHNS and CDR2 is SASEGT in the germline V gene. Germline trimming cut 6 bases from V and 6 bases from J; bases unmatched to any gene: 8. The CDR3 bases are TGTGCCAGCAGAGCCGGGACAGGGTTTCCCGGGGAGCTGTTTTTT. This sequence encodes CASRAGTGFPGELFF.

The rearrangement joins TRBV10-3 to TRBJ2-2; D unclear. The ends were cut back, 2 bases at V and 3 bases at J, with 7 bases in the middle. The CDR3 length is 14 residues. Germline loops: CDR1 ENHRY, CDR2 SYGVKD. The CDR3: CAISEHRDTGELFF. CDR3 DNA sequence: TGTGCCATCAGTGAGCATCGGGACACCGGGGAGCTGTTTTTT.

This clonotype was seen more than once but under ten times. This chain connects TRBV27 to TRBJ1-6, with D perhaps matching TRBD1 (5 bases). CDR1 and CDR2 from the germline V gene are MNHEY and SMNVEV (reference sequence). The CDR3 contains 13 residues. Trimming stripped 5 bases from V and 10 bases from J, with 12 bases between. Here the CDR3 reads CASSPRDLSPLHF. In DNA form, the CDR3 reads TGTGCCAGCAGTCCCAGGGATTTGTCACCCCTCCACTTT.

This clonotype has ten or more counts. The chain couples TRBV11-2 to TRBJ2-3, with a weak D call TRBD1 (6 bases). Per the germline V gene, CDR1 is SGHAT and CDR2 is FQNNGV. The CDR3 spans 17 residues. Deletions cut 2 bases from V and 2 bases from J, with 17 bases between. CDR3 coding DNA: TGTGCCAGCAGCTTATTACAGGGTCAAGATCCCACAGATACGCAGTATTTT. This sequence encodes CASSLLQGQDPTDTQYF.

This clonotype was counted only a few times. This rearrangement joins TRBV5-1 to TRBJ2-1; D is perhaps TRBD1 (5 bases). CDR1 SGHRS and CDR2 YFSETQ come from the germline V gene. Trimming pared 0 bases from V and 6 bases from J, leaving 7 bases between. CDR3 length: 13 amino acids. CDR3 coding DNA: TGCGCCAGCAGCTTGGCAGGGTCCAATGAGCAGTTCTTC. Translating gives CASSLAGSNEQFF. The full variable domain, in which reference TRBV5-1 and TRBJ2-1 provide the parts outside the CDR3, is KAGVTQTPRYLIKTRGQQVTLSCSPISGHRSVSWYQQTPGQGLQFLFEYFSETQRNKGNFPGRFSGRQFSNSRSEMNVSTLELGDSALYLCASSLAGSNEQFFGPGTRLTVL.

The chain recombines TRBV12-3 or TRBV12-4 with TRBJ2-7; 7 bases are a match to TRBD1. J gave up 6 bases and V 1 base, and 15 bases lay outside the gene matches. CDR3 length equals 17 residues. In DNA, the CDR3 is TGTGCCAGCAGTTTAGGGGGGATTGACAGGGTATCTCGCGAGCAGTACTTC. This sequence encodes CASSLGGIDRVSREQYF.

This rearrangement joins TRBV7-6 to TRBJ2-1; the match to TRBD2 covers 11 bases. Germline values: CDR1 SGHVS, CDR2 FNYEAQ. The CDR3 is made up of 17 amino acids. Trimming took 5 bases from V and 8 from J; bases not matched to a gene: 14. The CDR3 region has the DNA TGTGCCAGCAGCCTAATAGCGGGGGGGCCTGTTAAGCATGAGCAGTTCTTC. It yields the protein CASSLIAGGPVKHEQFF.

This clonotype was counted many times. This rearrangement joins TRBV5-4 to TRBJ1-1; D is unclear. Trimming took 0 bases from V and 4 from J, leaving 10 bases between them. The germline V gene encodes CDR1 SGHNT and CDR2 YYREEE (reference sequence). The CDR3 totals 14 residues. CDR3 DNA sequence: TGTGCCAGCAGCTTGGAAAGCTATGGCACTGAAGCTTTCTTT. It yields the protein CASSLESYGTEAFF.

The CDR3, as DNA: TGTGCCAGCAGCTTAGTAGGTCAGGGTGTCGCAGATACGCAGTATTTT. Translation gives CASSLVGQGVADTQYF. V gene TRBV7-8 combines with J gene TRBJ2-3; D may be TRBD1 (5 bases). The CDR3 spans 16 residues. The V gene's germline CDR1 is SGHVS and CDR2 FQNEAQ. Trimming took 1 base from V and 4 from J, leaving 15 bases between them.

There are many counts of this clonotype. The J gene is TRBJ2-3, the V gene TRBV12-3 or TRBV12-4; 9 bases fit TRBD2. J gave up 2 bases and V 5 bases, and 20 bases lay outside the gene matches. The CDR3 is 20 residues long. The CDR3 DNA is TGTGCCAGCAGTCTATTTGAGCGGGGGGTCGGTTATCATGACACAGATACGCAGTATTTT. Translating gives CASSLFERGVGYHDTDTQYF.

This clonotype was seen a few times. The rearrangement links TRBV3-1 to TRBJ2-1, with D unresolved. The V and J ends lost 1 base and 3 bases respectively, with 7 bases between them. Per the germline V gene, CDR1 is LGHDT and CDR2 is YNNKEL (reference sequence). This CDR3 is built from 14 residues. The CDR3 DNA sequence: TGTGCCAGCAGCCAAGCTGGCAGCTACAATGAGCAGTTCTTC. Amino acids: CASSQAGSYNEQFF.

In its sample, this clonotype was seen a few times. The rearrangement links TRBV6-5 to TRBJ2-6, with TRBD1 matching over 9 bases. Trimming cost V 4 bases and J 0 bases; bases outside gene matches: 10. The CDR3 extends over 19 amino acids. Per the germline V gene, CDR1 is MNHEY and CDR2 is SVGAGI. DNA of the CDR3: TGTGCCAGCAGTTCGCCTCCGGGACAGGGAGTCTCTGGGGCCAACGTCCTGACTTTC. As protein: CASSSPPGQGVSGANVLTF.

This clonotype was seen a handful of times. This chain joins TRBV5-1 and TRBJ1-4; no reliable D call. Per germline, CDR1 SGHRS and CDR2 YFSETQ. The CDR3 is 14 amino acids. The V gene lost 6 bases and the J gene lost 8 bases, with 17 bases spanning the gap. CDR3 region: CASNRDGRGEKLFF. The CDR3 region has the DNA TGCGCCAGCAACCGAGACGGAAGAGGAGAAAAACTGTTTTTT.

CDR3 in DNA: TGCGCCAGCAGCCAAGGCCTCCTTGAGACCCATGGCTACACCTTC. Amino acid sequence: CASSQGLLETHGYTF. V gene TRBV4-3 combines with J gene TRBJ1-2; no reliable D call. Germline-derived CDR1 and CDR2 are LGHNA and YSLEER. The V end was cut by 1 base, the J end by 6 bases, with 15 bases between. CDR3 length equals 15 residues.

This clonotype has ten or more counts. This chain uses TRBV6-4 with TRBJ1-5; D gene ambiguous. The length of the CDR3 is 14 residues. CDR1 is MRHNA and CDR2 is SNTAGT in the germline V gene. The V and J ends lost 0 bases and 0 bases respectively, with 3 bases between them. The CDR3 DNA is TGTGCCAGCAGTGACTCGTATAGCAATCAGCCCCAGCATTTT. Protein sequence: CASSDSYSNQPQHF.

V usage is TRBV9 and J usage is TRBJ2-6; D call uncertain. Trimming removed 4 bases from V and 0 bases from J, with 14 bases in between. The CDR3 covers 17 residues. Germline loops: CDR1 SGDLS, CDR2 YYNGEE. CDR3 region: CASSYRDPASGANVLTF. CDR3 sequence (DNA): TGTGCCAGCAGCTACAGAGATCCCGCCTCTGGGGCCAACGTCCTGACTTTC. Using reference TRBV9 and TRBJ2-6 for the parts outside the CDR3, the full variable domain is DSGVTQTPKHLITATGQRVTLRCSPRSGDLSVYWYQQSLDQGLQFLIQYYNGEERAKGNILERFSAQQFPDLHSELNLSSLELGDSALYFCASSYRDPASGANVLTFGAGSRLTVL.

The CDR3 sequence is CAPFINTEAFF. The CDR3 DNA reads as TGTGCCCCCTTCATCAACACTGAAGCTTTCTTT. The chain has TRBV2 and TRBJ1-1; unclear D gene. CDR1 and CDR2 (germline): SNHLY, FYNNEI. Trimming took 11 bases from V and 2 from J, leaving 9 bases between them. The length of the CDR3 is 11 residues. The entire variable domain, with the rest obtained from reference TRBV2 and TRBJ1-1, is as follows: EPEVTQTPSHQVTQMGQEVILRCVPISNHLYFYWYRQILGQKVEFLVSFYNNEISEKSEIFDDQFSVERPDGSNFTLKIRSTKLEDSAMYFCAPFINTEAFFGQGTRLTVV.